Here is one T cell receptor beta chain with its context. The antigen remains unidentified. Blood DNA came from all available leukocytes, not a fixed cell number. The sample is drawn from a study of human thymus T cells. General observations from the study: V and J gene usage appeared biased in thymic and blood repertoires.

TCRdb's table, derived via immunoSEQ multiplex PCR, lists solely in-frame clones and lacks some. This table holds more than 45,000 clones, over 85% found once. The specimen was blood. This TCR came from a boy under two years old with a congenital heart defect but otherwise immunologically healthy.

CDR3 residues: CAISEAGGPTGELFF. The CDR3 DNA is TGTGCCATCAGTGAGGCAGGGGGCCCGACCGGGGAGCTGTTTTTT. This chain joins TRBV10-3 and TRBJ2-2, with 8 positions matching TRBD1. CDR3 size: 15 residues. Per germline, CDR1 ENHRY and CDR2 SYGVKD. Unmatched junction bases numbered 4, after V lost 2 bases and J lost 5 bases.